This T cell receptor beta chain was captured in a study of shared clonotypes between healthy human individuals. Notes on the study in general: Naive CD4 clonotypes were shared across several donors at approximately 5.3%. In general, naive subsets displayed greater estimated richness than memory subsets did.

The assay was immunoSEQ multiplex PCR, and TCRdb's table has in-frame clones only and misses some. This table has fewer than 850,000 clones, about two thirds appearing once. Concerning this clone: Its antigen is still unknown. This sample also contains other DNA sequences that code for the same CDR3.

Donors were healthy HIV-negative adults without recent acute infections or vaccinations. The study separated CD4+ cells into CD45RA+ naive and CD45RA-negative memory subsets. Germline loops: CDR1 SGHRS, CDR2 YFSETQ. CDR3 length: 15 amino acids. The J segment lost 4 bases and the V segment lost 4 bases, leaving 6 bases of the junction unmatched. The sequencing input was memory CD4+ T cells sorted from blood. The sample's subset: CD45RA-negative fraction. The chain carries TRBV5-1 and TRBJ2-1; 9 positions agree with TRBD2. The clonotype comes from a woman between 25 and 40 years old in good health. The CDR3 nucleotides are TGCGCCAGCAGCCTTGGTACTAGCGGGTACAATGAGCAGTTCTTC. It encodes CASSLGTSGYNEQFF.